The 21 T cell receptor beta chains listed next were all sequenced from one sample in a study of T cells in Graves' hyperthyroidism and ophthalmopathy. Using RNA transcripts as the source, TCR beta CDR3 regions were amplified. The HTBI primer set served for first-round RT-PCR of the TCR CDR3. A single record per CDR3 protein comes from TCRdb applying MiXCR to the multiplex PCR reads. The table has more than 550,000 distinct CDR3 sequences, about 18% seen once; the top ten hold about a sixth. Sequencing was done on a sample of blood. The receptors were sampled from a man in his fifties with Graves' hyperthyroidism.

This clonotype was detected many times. The CDR3 region has the DNA TGTGCCAGCACTAATTCCCAGCCCCAGCATTTT. It is translated as CASTNSQPQHF. The chain has TRBV28 and TRBJ1-5; D is unclear. Trimming took off 7 bases at V and 7 bases at J, with 8 bases between the two ends. From germline, CDR1 is MDHEN and CDR2 SYDVKM. This CDR3 comprises 11 residues.

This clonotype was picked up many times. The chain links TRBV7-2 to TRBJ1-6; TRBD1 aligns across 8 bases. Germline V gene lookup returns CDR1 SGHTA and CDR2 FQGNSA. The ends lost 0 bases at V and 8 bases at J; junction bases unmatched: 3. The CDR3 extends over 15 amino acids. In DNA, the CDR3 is TGTGCCAGCAGCTTAGCGGGACAGGCTTATTCACCCCTCCACTTT. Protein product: CASSLAGQAYSPLHF. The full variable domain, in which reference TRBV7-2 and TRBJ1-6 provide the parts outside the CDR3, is GAGVSQSPSNKVTEKGKDVELRCDPISGHTALYWYRQSLGQGLEFLIYFQGNSAPDKSGLPSDRFSAERTGGSVSTLTIQRTQQEDSAVYLCASSLAGQAYSPLHFGNGTRLTVT.

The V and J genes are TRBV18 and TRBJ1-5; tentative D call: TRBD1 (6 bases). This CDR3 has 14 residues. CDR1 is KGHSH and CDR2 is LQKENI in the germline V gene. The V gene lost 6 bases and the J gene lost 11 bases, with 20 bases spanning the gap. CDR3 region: CASSPGQSLGAQHF. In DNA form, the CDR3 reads TGTGCCAGCTCGCCCGGACAGTCCTTAGGAGCCCAGCATTTT.

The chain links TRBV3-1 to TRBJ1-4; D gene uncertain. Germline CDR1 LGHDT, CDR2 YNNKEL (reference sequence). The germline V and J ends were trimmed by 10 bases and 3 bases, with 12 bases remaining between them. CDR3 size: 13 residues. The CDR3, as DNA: TGTGCCATAGAGGGTTCGGCTAATGAAAAACTGTTTTTT. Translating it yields CAIEGSANEKLFF.

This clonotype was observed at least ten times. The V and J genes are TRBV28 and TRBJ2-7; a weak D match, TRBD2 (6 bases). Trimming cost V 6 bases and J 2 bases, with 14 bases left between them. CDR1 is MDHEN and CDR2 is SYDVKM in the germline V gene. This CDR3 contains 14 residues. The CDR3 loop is CASSRSGGAYEQYF. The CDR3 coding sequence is TGTGCCAGCAGCCGTTCCGGGGGTGCCTACGAGCAGTACTTC.

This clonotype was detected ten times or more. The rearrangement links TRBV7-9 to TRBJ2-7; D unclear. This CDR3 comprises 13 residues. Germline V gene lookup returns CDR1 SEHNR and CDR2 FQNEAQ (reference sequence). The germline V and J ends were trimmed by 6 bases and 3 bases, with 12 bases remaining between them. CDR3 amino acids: CASSSGLGYEQYF. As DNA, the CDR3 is TGTGCCAGCAGTTCGGGCCTCGGCTACGAGCAGTACTTC.

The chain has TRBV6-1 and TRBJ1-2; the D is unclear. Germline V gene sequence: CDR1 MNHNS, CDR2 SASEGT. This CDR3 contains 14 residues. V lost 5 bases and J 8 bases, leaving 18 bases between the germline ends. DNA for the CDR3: TGTGCCAGCAGTCCCAACCCGGGTATGGAGGGCTACACCTTC. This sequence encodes CASSPNPGMEGYTF.

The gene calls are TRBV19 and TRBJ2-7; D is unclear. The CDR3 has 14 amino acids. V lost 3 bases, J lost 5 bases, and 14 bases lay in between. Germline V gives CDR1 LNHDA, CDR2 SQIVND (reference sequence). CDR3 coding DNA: TGTGCCAGTAGTATCGCACCGTCTTGGGACGAGCAGTACTTC. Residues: CASSIAPSWDEQYF.

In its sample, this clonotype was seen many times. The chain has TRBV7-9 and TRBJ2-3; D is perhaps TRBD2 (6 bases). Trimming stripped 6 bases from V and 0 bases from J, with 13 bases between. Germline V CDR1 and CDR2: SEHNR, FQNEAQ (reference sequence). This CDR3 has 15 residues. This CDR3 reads CASSRRVASTDTQYF. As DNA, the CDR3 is TGTGCCAGCAGTCGGAGGGTAGCGAGCACAGATACGCAGTATTTT.

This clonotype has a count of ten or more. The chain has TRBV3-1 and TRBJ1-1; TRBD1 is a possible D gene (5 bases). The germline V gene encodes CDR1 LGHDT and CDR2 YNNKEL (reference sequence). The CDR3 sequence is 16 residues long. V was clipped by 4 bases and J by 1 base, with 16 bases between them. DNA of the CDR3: TGTGCCAGCAGCCGACGCAACGGGGCGGGGAACACTGAAGCTTTCTTT. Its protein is CASSRRNGAGNTEAFF.

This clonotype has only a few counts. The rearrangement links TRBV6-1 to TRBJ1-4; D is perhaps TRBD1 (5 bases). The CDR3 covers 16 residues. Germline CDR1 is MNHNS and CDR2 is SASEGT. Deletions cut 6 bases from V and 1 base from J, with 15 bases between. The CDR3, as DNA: TGTGCCAGCAGCCAGGGAGTCCCAGTAACTAATGAAAAACTGTTTTTT. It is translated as CASSQGVPVTNEKLFF.

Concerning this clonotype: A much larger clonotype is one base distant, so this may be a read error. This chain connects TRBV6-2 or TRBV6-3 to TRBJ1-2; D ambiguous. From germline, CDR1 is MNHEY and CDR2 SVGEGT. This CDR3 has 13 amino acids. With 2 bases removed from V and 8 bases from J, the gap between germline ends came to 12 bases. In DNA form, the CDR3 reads TGTGCCAGCAGTTACATCGTTGTTGGCGGCTACACCTTC. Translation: CASSYIVVGGYTF.

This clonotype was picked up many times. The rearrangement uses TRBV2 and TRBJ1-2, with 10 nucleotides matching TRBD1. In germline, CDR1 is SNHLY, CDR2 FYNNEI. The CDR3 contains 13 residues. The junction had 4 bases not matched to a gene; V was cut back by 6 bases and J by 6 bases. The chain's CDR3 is CASRGTGANGYTF. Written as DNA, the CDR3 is TGTGCCAGCAGGGGGACAGGGGCAAATGGCTACACCTTC.

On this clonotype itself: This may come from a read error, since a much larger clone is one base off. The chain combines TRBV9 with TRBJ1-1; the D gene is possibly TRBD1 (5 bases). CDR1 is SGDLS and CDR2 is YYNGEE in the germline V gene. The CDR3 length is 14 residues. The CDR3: CASSVDGGLPEALF. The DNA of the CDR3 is TGTGCCAGCAGCGTAGATGGGGGACTCCCTGAAGCTTTGTTT. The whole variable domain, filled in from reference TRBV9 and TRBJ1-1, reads DSGVTQTPKHLITATGQRVTLRCSPRSGDLSVYWYQQSLDQGLQFLIQYYNGEERAKGNILERFSAQQFPDLHSELNLSSLELGDSALYFCASSVDGGLPEALFGQGTRLTVV.

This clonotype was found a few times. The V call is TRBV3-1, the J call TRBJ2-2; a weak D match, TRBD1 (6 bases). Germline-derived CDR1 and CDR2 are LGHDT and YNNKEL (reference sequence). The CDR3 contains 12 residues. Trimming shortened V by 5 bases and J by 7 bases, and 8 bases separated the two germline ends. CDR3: CASSTGLGELFF. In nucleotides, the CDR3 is TGTGCCAGCAGCACAGGGCTCGGGGAGCTGTTTTTT.

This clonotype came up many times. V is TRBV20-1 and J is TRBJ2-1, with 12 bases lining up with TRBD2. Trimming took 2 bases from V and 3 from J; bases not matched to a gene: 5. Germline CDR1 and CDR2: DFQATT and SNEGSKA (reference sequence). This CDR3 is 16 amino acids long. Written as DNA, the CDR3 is TGCAGTGCTAGATCCCGGACTAGCGGGATCTACAATGAGCAGTTCTTC. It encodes CSARSRTSGIYNEQFF.

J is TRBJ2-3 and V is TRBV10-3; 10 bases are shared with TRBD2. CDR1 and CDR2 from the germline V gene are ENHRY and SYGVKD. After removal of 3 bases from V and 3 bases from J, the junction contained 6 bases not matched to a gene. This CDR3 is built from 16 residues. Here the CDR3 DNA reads TGTGCCATCAGTGATGGCCTAGCGGGAGTGACAGATACGCAGTATTTT. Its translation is CAISDGLAGVTDTQYF.

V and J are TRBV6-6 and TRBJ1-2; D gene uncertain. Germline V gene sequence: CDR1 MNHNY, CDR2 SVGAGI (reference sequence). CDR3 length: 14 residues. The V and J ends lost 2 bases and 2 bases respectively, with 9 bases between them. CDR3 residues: CASSYLTLNYGYTF. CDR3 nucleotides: TGTGCCAGCAGTTACCTTACATTAAACTATGGCTACACCTTC.

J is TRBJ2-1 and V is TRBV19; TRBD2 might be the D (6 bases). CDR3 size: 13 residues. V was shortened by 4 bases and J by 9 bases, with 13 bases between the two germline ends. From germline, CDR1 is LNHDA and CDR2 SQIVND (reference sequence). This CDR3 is CASSTRLDGEQFF. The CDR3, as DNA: TGTGCCAGTAGTACTCGACTAGATGGTGAGCAGTTCTTC.

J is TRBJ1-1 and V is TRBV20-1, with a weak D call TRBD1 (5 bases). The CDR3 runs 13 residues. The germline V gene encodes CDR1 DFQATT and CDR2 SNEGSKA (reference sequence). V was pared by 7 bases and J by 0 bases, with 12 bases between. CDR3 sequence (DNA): TGCAGTGAAGAGGGACGGTTGAACACTGAAGCTTTCTTT. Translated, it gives CSEEGRLNTEAFF.

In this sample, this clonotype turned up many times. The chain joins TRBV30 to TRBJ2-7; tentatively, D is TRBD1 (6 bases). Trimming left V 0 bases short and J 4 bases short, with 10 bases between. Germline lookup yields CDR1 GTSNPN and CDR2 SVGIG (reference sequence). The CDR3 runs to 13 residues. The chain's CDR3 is CAWSVPGAYEQYF. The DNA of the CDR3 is TGTGCCTGGAGTGTACCAGGGGCGTACGAGCAGTACTTC.